Below are 12 T cell receptor beta chains sequenced from a single sample in a study of blood T cell repertoires in COVID-19. The repertoire was sequenced with immunoSEQ multiplex PCR; TCRdb's copy has only in-frame clones and lacks some. The table records some 270,000 clones, around 91% of them present only once. Input material: peripheral blood. These receptors all come from a woman in her fifties or sixties with COVID-19, enrolled during active disease.

This chain links TRBV7-2 with TRBJ2-7, with 15 bases that match TRBD2. CDR3 size: 18 residues. Germline V gene sequence: CDR1 SGHTA, CDR2 FQGNSA. After removal of 1 base from V and 6 bases from J, the junction contained 10 bases not matched to a gene. The CDR3 loop reads CASSLGEGLAGGPGEQYF. The CDR3, as DNA: TGTGCCAGCAGCTTAGGTGAAGGACTAGCGGGGGGGCCAGGCGAGCAGTACTTC.

The chain couples TRBV19 to TRBJ2-5, with a tentative D call TRBD1 (6 bases). This CDR3 comprises 15 residues. The V gene lost 3 bases and the J gene lost 5 bases, with 16 bases spanning the gap. Per the germline V gene, CDR1 is LNHDA and CDR2 is SQIVND (reference sequence). CDR3 residues: CASSMMAGAGETQYF. In nucleotides, the CDR3 is TGTGCCAGTAGTATGATGGCAGGGGCTGGGGAGACCCAGTACTTC. The variable domain in full, with the rest retrieved from reference TRBV19 and TRBJ2-5, is DGGITQSPKYLFRKEGQNVTLSCEQNLNHDAMYWYRQDPGQGLRLIYYSQIVNDFQKGDIAEGYSVSREKKESFPLTVTSAQKNPTAFYLCASSMMAGAGETQYFGPGTRLLVL.

The rearrangement links TRBV7-9 to TRBJ1-6; no clear D gene. V was trimmed by 4 bases and J by 10 bases, leaving 14 bases between them. Germline assignment: CDR1 SEHNR and CDR2 FQNEAQ (reference sequence). This CDR3 region has 14 residues. CDR3: CASSSLLEASPLHF. The DNA of the CDR3 is TGTGCCAGCAGCTCGTTGTTAGAGGCATCACCCCTCCACTTT.

The genes are TRBV5-1 and TRBJ2-3; a weak D match, TRBD1 (5 bases). V lost 4 bases and J lost 0, with 18 bases in between. CDR3 size: 17 residues. The germline gives CDR1 SGHRS, CDR2 YFSETQ. CDR3 sequence: CASSTQPRDSSTDTQYF. Written as DNA, the CDR3 is TGCGCCAGCAGCACACAACCCAGGGATTCGAGCACAGATACGCAGTATTTT.

The chain carries TRBV5-1 and TRBJ2-7, with 7 bases aligning to TRBD1. The CDR3 has 17 amino acids. The trim removed 0 bases at V and 0 bases at J, leaving 9 bases unmatched. Per germline, CDR1 SGHRS and CDR2 YFSETQ. CDR3 bases: TGCGCCAGCAGCTTGGGGCACAGGGGATCCGGCTCCTACGAGCAGTACTTC. This translates into CASSLGHRGSGSYEQYF.

The genes are TRBV5-1 and TRBJ1-1; D may be TRBD1 (5 bases). With 0 bases removed from V and 2 bases from J, the gap between germline ends came to 8 bases. Germline V gene sequence: CDR1 SGHRS, CDR2 YFSETQ. This CDR3 region has 14 residues. The DNA of the CDR3 is TGCGCCAGCAGCTTGGCGACAGCAAACACTGAAGCTTTCTTT. This encodes CASSLATANTEAFF.

V is TRBV6-2 or TRBV6-3 and J is TRBJ2-3; 10 bases fit TRBD2. The V segment lost 5 bases and the J segment 0 bases; nucleotides outside the gene matches: 2. The germline CDR1 and CDR2 sequences are MNHEY and SVGEGT. The CDR3 is 15 amino acids. CDR3 region: CASSIAGGSTDTQYF. CDR3 coding DNA: TGTGCCAGCAGTATAGCGGGGGGAAGCACAGATACGCAGTATTTT.

This clone has only one observation. The chain uses TRBV3-1 (or the pseudogene TRBV3-2) and TRBJ2-1; weak D call: TRBD1 (5 bases). Trimming pared 0 bases from V and 6 bases from J, leaving 9 bases between. Germline CDR1 LGHDT, CDR2 YNNKEL (reference sequence). CDR3 length: 14 residues. The CDR3 protein is CASSQDWGVNEQFF. DNA of the CDR3: TGTGCCAGCAGCCAAGATTGGGGCGTCAATGAGCAGTTCTTC.

V usage is TRBV12-3 or TRBV12-4 and J usage is TRBJ1-2; a possible D gene is TRBD1 (6 bases). Trimming took off 6 bases at V and 8 bases at J, with 13 bases between the two ends. CDR3 length: 12 residues. The CDR3 sequence is CASSLTGHGYTF. The DNA of the CDR3 is TGTGCCAGCAGCTTAACAGGGCACGGCTACACCTTC.

The rearrangement uses TRBV4-1 and TRBJ1-2; 8 bases align to TRBD1. The germline V gene encodes CDR1 MGHRA and CDR2 YSYEKL. This CDR3 region has 14 residues. V gave up 3 bases and J gave up 4 bases; unmatched junction bases: 4. The CDR3 sequence: CASSQGQALYGYTF. CDR3 coding DNA: TGCGCCAGCAGCCAGGGACAGGCCCTCTATGGCTACACCTTC.

The V gene is TRBV5-6, the J gene TRBJ2-2; D remains ambiguous. V lost 3 bases to trimming and J lost 2 bases, with 5 bases between them. This CDR3 contains 13 residues. Germline V gene sequence: CDR1 SGHDT, CDR2 YYEEEE. The CDR3 DNA reads TGTGCCAGCAGCTCAGGCAACACCGGGGAGCTGTTTTTT. Translating it yields CASSSGNTGELFF.

This chain links TRBV4-3 with TRBJ1-2; D might be TRBD1 (6 bases). CDR1 LGHNA and CDR2 YSLEER come from the germline V gene. The CDR3 covers 16 residues. Trimming removed 0 bases from V and 4 bases from J, with 15 bases in between. The CDR3, as DNA: TGCGCCAGCAGCCAAGATGGGGGCAGGCCTCTCTATGGCTACACCTTC. Translated, it gives CASSQDGGRPLYGYTF.